Below are 26 T cell receptor beta chains sequenced from a single sample in a study of T-cell memory formation after mild COVID-19. One entry per CDR3 protein results from TCRdb running MiXCR on the 5' RACE reads. The data contain just over 350,000 distinct CDR3 sequences, about an eighth of them singletons. Sample: PBMCs or a T cell subset sorted from them (not recorded which). The receptors here all came from a man aged 18 to 30 who had mild COVID-19 (a few samples of this study predate the infection). Cell type and time point are not known.

V gene TRBV27 combines with J gene TRBJ2-7, with 8 bases matching TRBD1. CDR1 and CDR2 (germline): MNHEY, SMNVEV (reference sequence). The V gene end was trimmed by 6 bases and the J gene end by 6 bases; junction bases not matched to a gene: 10. The CDR3 is made up of 14 amino acids. Here the CDR3 reads CASRPGQGRGEQYF. The CDR3 region has the DNA TGTGCCAGCAGACCAGGACAGGGAAGGGGCGAGCAGTACTTC.

The rearrangement links TRBV6-2 or TRBV6-3 to TRBJ1-5; D ambiguous. Deletions cut 6 bases from V and 2 bases from J, with 14 bases between. Germline V gene data show CDR1 as MNHEY and CDR2 as SVGEGT. The CDR3 covers 15 residues. CDR3 sequence reads: CASSEQRIGNQPQHF. CDR3 nucleotides: TGTGCCAGCAGCGAGCAGAGGATTGGCAATCAGCCCCAGCATTTT.

This clonotype was seen many times. The rearrangement uses TRBV4-2 and TRBJ1-1, with D maybe TRBD1 (5 bases). The CDR3 has 14 amino acids. The V end was cut by 4 bases, the J end by 5 bases, with 14 bases between. Looked up from germline, CDR1 is LGHNA and CDR2 is YNFKEQ. The CDR3 sequence: CASSLDQGRTEAFF. The DNA of the CDR3 is TGTGCCAGCAGCCTAGATCAGGGAAGGACTGAAGCTTTCTTT.

This clonotype came up a few times. The rearrangement joins TRBV5-6 to TRBJ1-6; TRBD1 agrees at 7 bases. CDR1 and CDR2 from the germline V gene are SGHDT and YYEEEE. This CDR3 has 14 amino acids. V was pared by 5 bases and J by 8 bases, with 7 bases of the junction left unmatched. CDR3 DNA: TGTGCCAGCAGTCAAACGACAGGGTATTCACCCCTCCACTTT. Encoded protein: CASSQTTGYSPLHF.

The V call is TRBV29-1, the J call TRBJ2-7; TRBD2 matches 12 bases. Germline loops: CDR1 SQVTM, CDR2 ANQGSEA. The V gene end was trimmed by 7 bases and the J gene end by 5 bases; junction bases not matched to a gene: 6. The CDR3 is 13 residues long. CDR3 nucleotide sequence: TGCAGCGCCTGGGCTAGCGGGAGGGACGAGCAGTACTTC. This gives the protein CSAWASGRDEQYF.

This clonotype was seen only a few times. The chain links TRBV12-3 or TRBV12-4 to TRBJ2-3; TRBD1 or TRBD2 may be the D gene (5 bases each). This CDR3 spans 13 amino acids. Trimming cost V 6 bases and J 8 bases, with 15 bases left between them. For the CDR3, the DNA is TGTGCCAGCAGCTCCTGGGTTGGGGGTACGCAGTATTTT. Amino acid sequence: CASSSWVGGTQYF.

This clonotype has a count of ten or more. DNA for the CDR3: TGCAGTGCTGGGACAGGTTACGAGCAGTACTTC. Encoded protein: CSAGTGYEQYF. The genes are TRBV20-1 and TRBJ2-7; 8 positions match TRBD1. The CDR3 is 11 amino acids. Unmatched junction bases numbered 1, after V lost 5 bases and J lost 4 bases. CDR1 is DFQATT and CDR2 is SNEGSKA in the germline V gene (reference sequence).

The chain uses TRBV7-9 and TRBJ2-1; 9 positions match TRBD1. Germline assignment: CDR1 SEHNR and CDR2 FQNEAQ (reference sequence). There are 17 residues in the CDR3. V trimming: 4 bases; J trimming: 5 bases; junction bases outside the gene matches: 12. CDR3 amino acids: CASSSGDYRGLHNEQFF. CDR3 sequence (DNA): TGTGCCAGCAGCTCCGGGGATTACAGGGGGCTTCACAATGAGCAGTTCTTC.

This chain joins TRBV24-1 and TRBJ2-1; D gene unclear. CDR1 KGHDR and CDR2 SFDVKD come from the germline V gene. The CDR3 length is 13 residues. Trimming stripped 4 bases from V and 8 bases from J, with 11 bases between. CDR3 sequence: CATSEVAWDEQFF. CDR3 sequence (DNA): TGTGCCACCAGTGAGGTGGCGTGGGATGAGCAGTTCTTC.

There are a few counts of this clonotype. The V gene is TRBV6-5, the J gene TRBJ1-3, with D maybe TRBD1 (5 bases). The CDR3 loop spans 16 amino acids. V lost 5 bases and J lost 3, with 17 bases in between. Germline lookup yields CDR1 MNHEY and CDR2 SVGAGI. CDR3 sequence reads: CASSPLLSGLGNTIYF. In nucleotides, the CDR3 is TGTGCCAGCAGTCCTCTTTTGTCAGGGCTTGGAAACACCATATATTTT.

This clonotype was recorded many times. This chain uses TRBV6-5 with TRBJ1-5; no clear D gene. With 5 bases removed from V and 0 bases from J, the gap between germline ends came to 5 bases. This CDR3 has 13 residues. The germline V gene has CDR1 MNHEY and CDR2 SVGAGI. The CDR3 here is CASSQRSNQPQHF. Written as DNA, the CDR3 is TGTGCCAGCAGTCAGCGTAGCAATCAGCCCCAGCATTTT.

The chain recombines TRBV5-1 with TRBJ2-5; TRBD1 or TRBD2 may be the D gene (6 bases each). The CDR3 contains 15 residues. Germline loops: CDR1 SGHRS, CDR2 YFSETQ. Deletions cut 2 bases from V and 4 bases from J, with 15 bases between. CDR3 residues: CASSFRGGGPETQYF. CDR3 in DNA: TGCGCCAGCAGCTTTAGAGGGGGAGGTCCAGAGACCCAGTACTTC. Full variable domain (remainder filled in from reference TRBV5-1 and TRBJ2-5): KAGVTQTPRYLIKTRGQQVTLSCSPISGHRSVSWYQQTPGQGLQFLFEYFSETQRNKGNFPGRFSGRQFSNSRSEMNVSTLELGDSALYLCASSFRGGGPETQYFGPGTRLLVL.

This sequence joins TRBV7-2 and TRBJ2-1, with D uncertain. The germline V gene has CDR1 SGHTA and CDR2 FQGNSA. CDR3 length equals 13 residues. Deletions cut 6 bases from V and 3 bases from J, with 9 bases between. CDR3 sequence reads: CASRRDGYNEQFF. The CDR3 DNA follows: TGTGCCAGCAGACGCGACGGCTACAATGAGCAGTTCTTC.

This clonotype occurred a few times. This chain joins TRBV5-6 and TRBJ2-3; TRBD1 agrees at 7 bases. The CDR3 contains 14 residues. Germline CDR1 is SGHDT and CDR2 is YYEEEE. V was clipped by 4 bases and J by 1 base; unmatched bases: 3. The chain's CDR3 is CASSAGGRTDTQYF. In DNA form, the CDR3 reads TGTGCCAGCAGCGCAGGGGGACGCACAGATACGCAGTATTTT.

This clonotype was seen a handful of times. The chain carries TRBV7-2 and TRBJ1-1, with 10 bases fitting TRBD1. J lost 5 bases, V lost 5 bases, and 8 bases had no gene match. CDR3 size: 15 residues. The germline V gene has CDR1 SGHTA and CDR2 FQGNSA. CDR3 in DNA: TGTGCCAGCAGCCGAAGGGGACAGGGGTGGACTGAAGCTTTCTTT. This encodes CASSRRGQGWTEAFF.

This chain joins TRBV4-2 and TRBJ1-2; D is unclear. Trimming left V 0 bases short and J 7 bases short, with 9 bases between. The CDR3 has 13 amino acids. The germline gives CDR1 LGHNA, CDR2 YNFKEQ. DNA for the CDR3: TGTGCCAGCAGCCAAGAGGGAAAAGGTGGCTACACCTTC. The encoded protein is CASSQEGKGGYTF.

V is TRBV4-3 and J is TRBJ2-5; D perhaps matches TRBD2 (5 bases). With 2 bases removed from V and 2 bases from J, the gap between germline ends came to 9 bases. Germline assignment: CDR1 LGHNA and CDR2 YSLEER. The CDR3 is made up of 14 amino acids. The CDR3 spells CASSQKGGQETQYF. CDR3 coding DNA: TGCGCCAGCAGCCAAAAGGGCGGGCAAGAGACCCAGTACTTC.

The J gene is TRBJ1-1, the V gene TRBV28, with 7 bases that match TRBD1. Germline values: CDR1 MDHEN, CDR2 SYDVKM. V gave up 3 bases and J gave up 4 bases; unmatched junction bases: 5. The CDR3 has 14 residues. The CDR3 loop reads CASSFNQGVTEAFF. CDR3 nucleotide sequence: TGTGCCAGCAGTTTTAATCAGGGGGTCACTGAAGCTTTCTTT.

The chain combines TRBV11-2 with TRBJ1-1; no definite D call. The CDR3 extends over 14 amino acids. The germline CDR1 and CDR2 sequences are SGHAT and FQNNGV. Deletions cut 1 base from V and 6 bases from J, with 12 bases between. The CDR3 here is CASSLVARSAEAFF. In DNA, the CDR3 is TGTGCCAGCAGCTTAGTGGCCAGGAGCGCTGAAGCTTTCTTT.

This clonotype was found a few times. This CDR3 reads CSAPRGGGNNEQFF. The DNA of the CDR3 is TGCAGTGCCCCCCGCGGAGGGGGGAACAATGAGCAGTTCTTC. The V call is TRBV20-1, the J call TRBJ2-1; TRBD1 or TRBD2 may be the D gene (6 bases each). The CDR3 is 14 amino acids. V was trimmed by 6 bases and J by 5 bases, leaving 17 bases between them. From germline, CDR1 is DFQATT and CDR2 SNEGSKA (reference sequence).

V is TRBV7-2 and J is TRBJ1-6, with a weak D call TRBD1 (6 bases). Trimming took off 5 bases at V and 16 bases at J, with 27 bases between the two ends. The CDR3 is 16 residues long. Germline V gene data show CDR1 as SGHTA and CDR2 as FQGNSA. The CDR3 region is CASSPWPAIGGTSLHF. CDR3 coding DNA: TGTGCCAGCAGCCCTTGGCCGGCCATAGGGGGGACAAGTCTCCACTTT.

This clonotype was seen many times. The rearrangement uses TRBV3-1 and TRBJ2-2; D is perhaps TRBD1 (5 bases). CDR1 LGHDT and CDR2 YNNKEL come from the germline V gene (reference sequence). The CDR3 has 16 amino acids. Deletions cut 2 bases from V and 1 base from J, with 11 bases between. As DNA, the CDR3 is TGTGCCAGCAGCCAAATTGAAGGGGTGAACACCGGGGAGCTGTTTTTT. Protein: CASSQIEGVNTGELFF. The full variable domain, its missing parts supplied by reference TRBV3-1 and TRBJ2-2, is DTAVSQTPKYLVTQMGNDKSIKCEQNLGHDTMYWYKQDSKKFLKIMFSYNNKELIINETVPNRFSPKSPDKAHLNLHINSLELGDSAVYFCASSQIEGVNTGELFFGEGSRLTVL.

The chain couples TRBV10-3 to TRBJ2-5; TRBD2 aligns across 7 bases. Germline assignment: CDR1 ENHRY and CDR2 SYGVKD. Losses at the gene ends were 3 bases for V and 5 bases for J; bases not matched to a gene: 6. CDR3 size: 14 residues. CDR3 sequence (DNA): TGTGCCATCAGTGAATCGGTGCGGGGGGAGACCCAGTACTTC. Its translation is CAISESVRGETQYF.

V is TRBV7-9 and J is TRBJ2-1; tentative D call: TRBD2 (5 bases). Trimming shortened V by 6 bases and J by 0 bases, and 12 bases separated the two germline ends. This CDR3 has 15 amino acids. CDR1 and CDR2 (germline): SEHNR, FQNEAQ (reference sequence). CDR3 protein: CASSGGVSSYNEQFF. In nucleotides, the CDR3 is TGTGCCAGCAGTGGAGGAGTCAGCTCCTACAATGAGCAGTTCTTC.

J is TRBJ2-1 and V is TRBV7-9; TRBD1 or TRBD2 may be the D gene (5 bases each). Between the trimmed V and J ends, which lost 5 bases and 7 bases, there was a span of 15 bases. The germline gives CDR1 SEHNR, CDR2 FQNEAQ (reference sequence). CDR3 size: 14 residues. The CDR3 DNA sequence: TGTGCCAGCAGCGTCTCCGGGACGTGGAATGAGCAGTTCTTC. The encoded protein is CASSVSGTWNEQFF.

In its sample, this clonotype was seen a few times. CDR3 protein: CASGFQGGLWGGYTF. CDR3 coding DNA: TGTGCTAGTGGTTTCCAGGGGGGCCTTTGGGGTGGCTACACCTTC. V usage is TRBV12-5 and J usage is TRBJ1-2; 7 nucleotides agree with TRBD1. CDR3 size: 15 residues. Per the germline V gene, CDR1 is LGHNT and CDR2 is FRNRAP. V dropped 3 bases and J dropped 7; count of bases not matched to a gene: 11.